This TCR beta chain was identified during a study of shared clonotypes between healthy human individuals. Turning to the study itself: The cohort comprised a couple of women and a few men. Their ages spanned 18 to 49 years. Overall study results and limits: An effect of sequencing depth on clonotype sharing among donors was expected.

This clone was recorded once. Its antigen is unknown. The CDR3 length is 14 residues. V lost 0 bases, J lost 4 bases, and 8 bases lay in between. The germline V gene encodes CDR1 MNHEY and CDR2 SMNVEV (reference sequence). The repertoire was sequenced with immunoSEQ multiplex PCR; TCRdb's copy has only in-frame clones and lacks some. This table has roughly 640,000 clones, around 97% appearing once. The sequence was collected from a woman aged 25 to 39 in good health. Sequencing was carried out using naive CD4+ T cells sorted from blood. The subset was: CD45RA+ positively selected. This rearrangement joins TRBV27 to TRBJ2-3, with D uncertain. DNA of the CDR3: TGTGCCAGCAGTTTATCCCCCCCCGCAGATACGCAGTATTTT. It encodes CASSLSPPADTQYF.